Below are 10 T cell receptor beta chains sequenced from a single sample in a study of neoadjuvant nivolumab and ipilimumab in lung cancer (dated by TCRdb to the early 2020s). The time point label here, explained by the study, means: at surgical resection after neoadjuvant nivolumab +/- ipilimumab. Libraries were prepared through the immunoSEQ multiplex PCR assay. The table was pulled from immuneACCESS by TCRdb, which kept in-frame rearrangements only. Such tables lose some clones; where checked, under half of the loss comes from unresolved V genes, and the rest has no known cause. This sample lists about 4,000 clones; around three quarters were detected once. More than 4% of the sample is in the top ten clones. The source was peripheral blood, collected after neoadjuvant nivolumab, alone or with ipilimumab, at or shortly before surgery. The receptor source for this set is an adult with non-small cell lung cancer.

The rearrangement joins TRBV6-1 to TRBJ2-7; tentatively, D is TRBD2 (6 bases). The germline V gene encodes CDR1 MNHNS and CDR2 SASEGT. The CDR3 is 18 residues long. The germline V and J ends were trimmed by 0 bases and 3 bases, with 21 bases remaining between them. Here the CDR3 DNA reads TGTGCCAGCAGTGAAGCTGTCGGGTCGGGGGACTTCCTCTACGAGCAGTACTTC. It is translated as CASSEAVGSGDFLYEQYF.

The gene calls are TRBV29-1 and TRBJ2-7; TRBD2 matches at 8 bases. Germline lookup yields CDR1 SQVTM and CDR2 ANQGSEA. The ends lost 5 bases at V and 0 bases at J; junction bases unmatched: 6. CDR3 length: 14 residues. The CDR3 DNA is TGCAGCGTTTTCGCGCGGGGGGCCTCCTACGAGCAGTACTTC. This translates into CSVFARGASYEQYF.

This sequence joins TRBV19 and TRBJ1-5; D perhaps matches TRBD1 (6 bases). From germline, CDR1 is LNHDA and CDR2 SQIVND (reference sequence). V gave up 6 bases and J gave up 5 bases, with 20 bases separating them. CDR3 size: 16 residues. The CDR3 loop is CASRAGGRSVYQPQHF. CDR3 nucleotide sequence: TGTGCCAGTAGGGCGGGGGGGCGTAGTGTGTATCAGCCCCAGCATTTT. Together with reference TRBV19 and TRBJ1-5, the CDR3 gives the full variable domain: DGGITQSPKYLFRKEGQNVTLSCEQNLNHDAMYWYRQDPGQGLRLIYYSQIVNDFQKGDIAEGYSVSREKKESFPLTVTSAQKNPTAFYLCASRAGGRSVYQPQHFGDGTRLSIL.

The gene calls are TRBV29-1 and TRBJ1-1; possible D gene TRBD1, 5 bases. The CDR3 has 13 amino acids. Germline values: CDR1 SQVTM, CDR2 ANQGSEA. Deletions cut 7 bases from V and 1 base from J, with 13 bases between. The CDR3 spells CSAAEGTNTEAFF. The CDR3 DNA sequence: TGCAGCGCCGCGGAGGGGACGAACACTGAAGCTTTCTTT. Drawing the rest from reference TRBV29-1 and TRBJ1-1, the complete variable domain is SAVISQKPSRDICQRGTSLTIQCQVDSQVTMMFWYRQQPGQSLTLIATANQGSEATYESGFVIDKFPISRPNLTFSTLTVSNMSPEDSSIYLCSAAEGTNTEAFFGQGTRLTVV.

The chain has TRBV6-5 and TRBJ2-3, with TRBD2 identical over 8 bases. This CDR3 is 15 amino acids long. The trim removed 2 bases at V and 3 bases at J, leaving 4 bases unmatched. From germline, CDR1 is MNHEY and CDR2 SVGAGI. The DNA for the CDR3 is TGTGCCAGCAGTTACCCCGGGGGGGCGACAGATACGCAGTATTTT. Its protein is CASSYPGGATDTQYF.

The J gene is TRBJ1-2, the V gene TRBV9, with a weak D call TRBD1 (5 bases). CDR3 length: 14 amino acids. Trimming left V 2 bases short and J 3 bases short, with 11 bases between. Germline CDR1 is SGDLS and CDR2 is YYNGEE. The CDR3 reads CASSVQGGDYGYTF. The CDR3 coding sequence is TGTGCCAGCAGCGTTCAGGGCGGGGACTATGGCTACACCTTC.

V and J are TRBV11-2 and TRBJ1-3, with D tentatively TRBD1 (5 bases). In germline, CDR1 is SGHAT, CDR2 FQNNGV. Trimming left V 0 bases short and J 7 bases short, with 10 bases between. The CDR3 has 14 amino acids. This chain's CDR3 is CASSLEAGWNTIYF. CDR3 DNA: TGTGCCAGCAGCTTAGAAGCAGGGTGGAACACCATATATTTT.

The gene calls are TRBV4-2 and TRBJ1-2; unclear D gene. Trimming removed 0 bases at V and 4 bases at J, with 6 bases between. Looked up from germline, CDR1 is LGHNA and CDR2 is YNFKEQ. The CDR3 contains 13 residues. The chain's CDR3 is CASSQEGSYGYTF. CDR3 nucleotides: TGTGCCAGCAGCCAAGAGGGCAGCTATGGCTACACCTTC.

The rearrangement uses TRBV4-1 and TRBJ2-5, with D unclear. CDR3 length equals 14 residues. Germline V gene lookup returns CDR1 MGHRA and CDR2 YSYEKL. Trimming removed 3 bases from V and 2 bases from J, with 10 bases in between. The CDR3, as DNA: TGCGCCAGCAGCCAGCAAGGGTATCAAGAGACCCAGTACTTC. The encoded protein is CASSQQGYQETQYF.

The genes are TRBV5-1 and TRBJ2-3; D is possibly TRBD1 (8 bases). In germline, CDR1 is SGHRS, CDR2 YFSETQ. V lost 0 bases, J lost 4 bases, and 15 bases lay in between. The CDR3 loop spans 16 amino acids. CDR3 DNA sequence: TGCGCCAGCAGCTTGGAGTGGACAGGGAGGGCAGATACGCAGTATTTT. Translating gives CASSLEWTGRADTQYF. The whole variable domain, filled in from reference TRBV5-1 and TRBJ2-3, reads KAGVTQTPRYLIKTRGQQVTLSCSPISGHRSVSWYQQTPGQGLQFLFEYFSETQRNKGNFPGRFSGRQFSNSRSEMNVSTLELGDSALYLCASSLEWTGRADTQYFGPGTRLTVL.